Presented here are 28 T cell receptor beta chains from one specimen sequenced in a study of blood T cell repertoires in COVID-19. Only in-frame clones appear in the TCRdb table, and some are missing; sequencing was by immunoSEQ multiplex PCR. The profile covers 250,000 to 350,000 clones, with 87% appearing a single time and about 2.2% taken by the ten largest. The material sequenced was peripheral blood. These receptors were collected from a woman aged 45-59 years who had recovered from COVID-19.

The chain has TRBV7-6 and TRBJ1-1; maybe TRBD1 (5 bases). CDR3 length: 18 amino acids. V was clipped by 3 bases and J by 1 base, with 21 bases between them. Germline V gene data show CDR1 as SGHVS and CDR2 as FNYEAQ. The CDR3 loop is CASSLLAVGGGTNTEAFF. The DNA of the CDR3 is TGTGCCAGCAGCTTGCTAGCGGTGGGGGGAGGGACGAACACTGAAGCTTTCTTT.

As DNA, the CDR3 is TGTGCCAGTAGCCCGGTACGAGCGGGGGCCTACAATGAGCAGTTCTTC. Protein: CASSPVRAGAYNEQFF. The gene calls are TRBV19 and TRBJ2-1; the match to TRBD2 covers 8 bases. CDR3 length: 16 residues. V lost 6 bases, J lost 2 bases, and 9 bases stayed unmatched. CDR1 is LNHDA and CDR2 is SQIVND in the germline V gene (reference sequence).

The V and J genes are TRBV28 and TRBJ1-6; D might be TRBD1 (5 bases). CDR3 length equals 18 residues. V was clipped by 5 bases and J by 7 bases, with 24 bases between them. Germline V gene lookup returns CDR1 MDHEN and CDR2 SYDVKM. This CDR3 is CASSPTEGMGGGNSPLHF. CDR3 nucleotides: TGTGCCAGCAGTCCGACAGAAGGGATGGGGGGAGGCAATTCACCCCTCCACTTT.

V gene TRBV29-1 combines with J gene TRBJ2-5, with D tentatively TRBD2 (6 bases). This CDR3 comprises 12 residues. Trimming stripped 7 bases from V and 5 bases from J, with 14 bases between. CDR1 is SQVTM and CDR2 is ANQGSEA in the germline V gene. CDR3 sequence: CSAEGMYETQYF. Written as DNA, the CDR3 is TGCAGCGCGGAGGGGATGTACGAGACCCAGTACTTC. Filled out from reference TRBV29-1 and TRBJ2-5, the complete variable domain reads SAVISQKPSRDICQRGTSLTIQCQVDSQVTMMFWYRQQPGQSLTLIATANQGSEATYESGFVIDKFPISRPNLTFSTLTVSNMSPEDSSIYLCSAEGMYETQYFGPGTRLLVL.

This chain links TRBV7-2 with TRBJ1-1, with D tentatively TRBD1 (6 bases). The CDR3 length is 15 residues. V shed 5 bases and J shed 0 bases, with 13 bases lying between them. From germline, CDR1 is SGHTA and CDR2 FQGNSA. The CDR3 region is CASSIDRRMNTEAFF. The CDR3 DNA is TGTGCCAGCAGCATCGACAGGCGGATGAACACTGAAGCTTTCTTT.

This clone was detected only once. The J gene is TRBJ2-5, the V gene TRBV6-2 or TRBV6-3; the match to TRBD2 covers 14 bases. CDR1 and CDR2 from the germline V gene are MNHEY and SVGEGT. Trimming removed 5 bases from V and 5 bases from J; junction bases left unmatched: 7. The CDR3 has 16 residues. The CDR3 spells CASSPGTSGSVETQYF. CDR3 nucleotide sequence: TGTGCCAGCAGTCCCGGGACTAGCGGGAGCGTGGAGACCCAGTACTTC.

The gene calls are TRBV11-2 and TRBJ2-3, with TRBD2 identical over 8 bases. Germline values: CDR1 SGHAT, CDR2 FQNNGV. The CDR3 spans 17 residues. With 5 bases clipped from V and 4 bases from J, the junction kept 14 bases outside the gene matches. CDR3 residues: CASSIRLAGGGSDTQYF. The DNA of the CDR3 is TGTGCCAGCAGCATCCGTTTGGCGGGAGGAGGGTCAGATACGCAGTATTTT.

V gene TRBV9 combines with J gene TRBJ2-1; the D is unclear. CDR1 SGDLS and CDR2 YYNGEE come from the germline V gene. The CDR3 consists of 16 residues. V lost 0 bases, J lost 4 bases, and 14 bases lay in between. CDR3 sequence reads: CASSVGWAPDYNEQFF. CDR3 coding DNA: TGTGCCAGCAGCGTAGGGTGGGCTCCTGATTACAATGAGCAGTTCTTC.

This rearrangement joins TRBV28 to TRBJ1-1, with 7 nucleotides matching TRBD1. Germline V gene sequence: CDR1 MDHEN, CDR2 SYDVKM. J gave up 3 bases and V 6 bases, and 7 bases lay outside the gene matches. CDR3 length: 14 amino acids. The CDR3 bases are TGTGCCAGCAGGCGACAGGGTCCGTACACTGAAGCTTTCTTT. Protein: CASRRQGPYTEAFF.

The rearrangement joins TRBV6-2 or TRBV6-3 to TRBJ1-5; weak D call: TRBD1 (6 bases). Trimming cost V 6 bases and J 6 bases, with 9 bases left between them. CDR1 and CDR2 (germline): MNHEY, SVGEGT. The CDR3 is made up of 12 amino acids. CDR3 loop: CASSTGTQPQHF. CDR3 sequence (DNA): TGTGCCAGCAGCACAGGGACTCAGCCCCAGCATTTT.

The chain couples TRBV7-2 to TRBJ2-1; 7 bases fit TRBD2. CDR3 length: 15 amino acids. V trimming: 0 bases; J trimming: 6 bases; junction bases outside the gene matches: 5. Germline CDR1 is SGHTA and CDR2 is FQGNSA. CDR3 loop: CASSLAPGGRNEQFF. CDR3 nucleotide sequence: TGTGCCAGCAGCTTAGCGCCGGGAGGCCGCAATGAGCAGTTCTTC.

A few counts support this clone. V gene TRBV19 combines with J gene TRBJ1-2; weak D call: TRBD1 (6 bases). V was shortened by 1 base and J by 9 bases, with 9 bases between the two germline ends. Germline V gene lookup returns CDR1 LNHDA and CDR2 SQIVND (reference sequence). The CDR3 length is 12 residues. CDR3 in DNA: TGTGCCAGTAGTATAGTTACAGGGCGCTACACCTTC. It codes for CASSIVTGRYTF.

The gene calls are TRBV7-9 and TRBJ1-2; 8 positions match TRBD1. V trimming: 4 bases; J trimming: 6 bases; junction bases outside the gene matches: 4. CDR1 is SEHNR and CDR2 is FQNEAQ in the germline V gene (reference sequence). This CDR3 has 13 residues. The CDR3 DNA is TGTGCCAGCAGCTCCACAGGGGGGGATGGCTACACCTTC. Translated: CASSSTGGDGYTF.

The J gene is TRBJ1-2, the V gene TRBV5-1; the match to TRBD1 covers 9 bases. The length of the CDR3 is 14 residues. CDR1 is SGHRS and CDR2 is YFSETQ in the germline V gene. The junction had 8 bases not matched to a gene; V was cut back by 4 bases and J by 7 bases. DNA for the CDR3: TGCGCCAGCAGCCTGGGACAGGGTTCGGTTGGCTACACCTTC. Its protein is CASSLGQGSVGYTF.

This chain links TRBV10-3 with TRBJ1-1; D is uncertain. CDR3 length: 13 residues. CDR1 is ENHRY, CDR2 SYGVKD, per germline. Trimming removed 0 bases at V and 3 bases at J, with 5 bases between. In DNA form, the CDR3 reads TGTGCCATCAGTGAGTCCAAGCACACTGAAGCTTTCTTT. Translation gives CAISESKHTEAFF.

The rearrangement joins TRBV9 to TRBJ2-1; 7 bases match TRBD2. Germline CDR1 reads SGDLS; CDR2 reads YYNGEE. V was clipped by 2 bases and J by 6 bases; unmatched bases: 5. The CDR3 is 14 amino acids. CDR3 sequence (DNA): TGTGCCAGCAGCGTGGGACTACAGGTCAATGAGCAGTTCTTC. Translating it yields CASSVGLQVNEQFF.

The chain recombines TRBV5-1 with TRBJ1-1; tentatively, D is TRBD1 (6 bases). This CDR3 comprises 16 residues. CDR1 and CDR2 from the germline V gene are SGHRS and YFSETQ. Trimming removed 0 bases at V and 4 bases at J, with 16 bases between. The CDR3 coding sequence is TGCGCCAGCAGCTTGGCCTCGGACAGTATCGGCACTGAAGCTTTCTTT. Its translation is CASSLASDSIGTEAFF.

The count of this clone is one. The chain is built from TRBV10-3 and TRBJ2-1; the match to TRBD2 covers 11 bases. The germline V gene encodes CDR1 ENHRY and CDR2 SYGVKD. The junction had 8 bases not matched to a gene; V was cut back by 3 bases and J by 10 bases. This CDR3 is 15 amino acids long. This chain's CDR3 is CAISEIAGGLVEQFF. CDR3 sequence (DNA): TGTGCCATCAGTGAAATAGCGGGAGGGTTAGTGGAGCAGTTCTTC.

The V and J genes are TRBV9 and TRBJ1-2; possible D gene TRBD1, 5 bases. V lost 0 bases to trimming and J lost 3 bases, with 15 bases between them. The CDR3 length is 16 residues. Germline CDR1 SGDLS, CDR2 YYNGEE. The CDR3 protein is CASSVAREGRDYGYTF. DNA for the CDR3: TGTGCCAGCAGCGTAGCCAGGGAGGGTAGGGACTATGGCTACACCTTC.

The rearrangement joins TRBV6-2 or TRBV6-3 to TRBJ2-7; unclear D gene. Germline assignment: CDR1 MNHEY and CDR2 SVGEGT. V shed 4 bases and J shed 6 bases, with 7 bases lying between them. The length of the CDR3 is 11 residues. The DNA of the CDR3 is TGTGCCAGCAGTTCAACGGGCGAGCAGTACTTC. Translating gives CASSSTGEQYF.

CDR3 coding DNA: TGTGCCAGCAGCCCGGGGACTAGCGGGAGTCCCGCAGATACGCAGTATTTT. Translating gives CASSPGTSGSPADTQYF. The chain couples TRBV11-3 to TRBJ2-3; 14 bases agree with TRBD2. J lost 4 bases, V lost 5 bases, and 8 bases had no gene match. The CDR3 spans 17 residues. The germline CDR1 and CDR2 sequences are SGHNT and YENEEA.

This clone was seen just once. This chain connects TRBV10-3 to TRBJ2-1, with 9 bases matching TRBD1. There are 16 residues in the CDR3. CDR1 ENHRY and CDR2 SYGVKD come from the germline V gene. J gave up 6 bases and V 0 bases, and 6 bases lay outside the gene matches. CDR3 sequence (DNA): TGTGCCATCAGTGAGTCCCGACAGGGGGTGGCCAATGAGCAGTTCTTC. This encodes CAISESRQGVANEQFF.

The rearrangement joins TRBV5-4 to TRBJ2-5, with D possibly being TRBD2 (5 bases). The CDR3 has 13 residues. Trimming took off 4 bases at V and 5 bases at J, with 12 bases between the two ends. Germline V CDR1 and CDR2: SGHNT, YYREEE (reference sequence). In nucleotides, the CDR3 is TGTGCCAGCAGCAGGCGTGAGCGGGAGACCCAGTACTTC. This gives the protein CASSRRERETQYF. The full variable domain, completed using reference TRBV5-4 and TRBJ2-5, is ETGVTQSPTHLIKTRGQQVTLRCSSQSGHNTVSWYQQALGQGPQFIFQYYREEENGRGNFPPRFSGLQFPNYSSELNVNALELDDSALYLCASSRRERETQYFGPGTRLLVL.

This rearrangement joins TRBV28 to TRBJ2-3; TRBD2 agrees at 15 bases. Per the germline V gene, CDR1 is MDHEN and CDR2 is SYDVKM. CDR3 size: 14 residues. After removal of 9 bases from V and 5 bases from J, the junction contained 3 bases not matched to a gene. CDR3 in amino acids: CASGLAGGIDTQYF. The CDR3 DNA sequence: TGTGCCAGTGGACTAGCGGGAGGGATAGATACGCAGTATTTT. Based on the CDR3 plus reference TRBV28 and TRBJ2-3, the full variable domain is DVKVTQSSRYLVKRTGEKVFLECVQDMDHENMFWYRQDPGLGLRLIYFSYDVKMKEKGDIPEGYSVSREKKERFSLILESASTNQTSMYLCASGLAGGIDTQYFGPGTRLTVL.

The rearrangement uses TRBV19 and TRBJ2-3, with 7 bases aligning to TRBD2. With V trimmed by 7 bases and J by 3 bases, 4 bases remained unmatched. Germline CDR1 LNHDA, CDR2 SQIVND (reference sequence). CDR3 length: 13 residues. The CDR3, as DNA: TGTGCCAGTAAGGTACTAGCGACAGATACGCAGTATTTT. Translating it yields CASKVLATDTQYF.

This clone was detected a few times. A read error may produce the germline difference seen at one junction end. The genes are TRBV28 and TRBJ1-2, with a possible D match to TRBD1 (6 bases). Germline V gene sequence: CDR1 MDHEN, CDR2 SYDVKM. CDR3 length equals 14 residues. For the CDR3, the DNA is TGTGCCAGCAGTCTTAACTCCCCAGGGGCTTTCTACTCCTTC. Its translation is CASSLNSPGAFYSF.

This sequence joins TRBV7-9 and TRBJ1-1, with D uncertain. The CDR3 runs 12 residues. Germline V gene sequence: CDR1 SEHNR, CDR2 FQNEAQ (reference sequence). The V end was cut by 3 bases, the J end by 4 bases, with 6 bases between. Written as DNA, the CDR3 is TGTGCCAGCAGCTTGAGTGTCACTGAAGCTTTCTTT. Its protein is CASSLSVTEAFF.

The chain carries TRBV27 and TRBJ1-2, with 8 nucleotides matching TRBD1. The trim removed 6 bases at V and 7 bases at J, leaving 19 bases unmatched. Per the germline V gene, CDR1 is MNHEY and CDR2 is SMNVEV (reference sequence). The CDR3 runs to 17 residues. The CDR3 reads CASSNGTGLKRTGGYTF. CDR3 in DNA: TGTGCCAGCAGCAACGGGACAGGACTGAAAAGGACGGGTGGCTACACCTTC.